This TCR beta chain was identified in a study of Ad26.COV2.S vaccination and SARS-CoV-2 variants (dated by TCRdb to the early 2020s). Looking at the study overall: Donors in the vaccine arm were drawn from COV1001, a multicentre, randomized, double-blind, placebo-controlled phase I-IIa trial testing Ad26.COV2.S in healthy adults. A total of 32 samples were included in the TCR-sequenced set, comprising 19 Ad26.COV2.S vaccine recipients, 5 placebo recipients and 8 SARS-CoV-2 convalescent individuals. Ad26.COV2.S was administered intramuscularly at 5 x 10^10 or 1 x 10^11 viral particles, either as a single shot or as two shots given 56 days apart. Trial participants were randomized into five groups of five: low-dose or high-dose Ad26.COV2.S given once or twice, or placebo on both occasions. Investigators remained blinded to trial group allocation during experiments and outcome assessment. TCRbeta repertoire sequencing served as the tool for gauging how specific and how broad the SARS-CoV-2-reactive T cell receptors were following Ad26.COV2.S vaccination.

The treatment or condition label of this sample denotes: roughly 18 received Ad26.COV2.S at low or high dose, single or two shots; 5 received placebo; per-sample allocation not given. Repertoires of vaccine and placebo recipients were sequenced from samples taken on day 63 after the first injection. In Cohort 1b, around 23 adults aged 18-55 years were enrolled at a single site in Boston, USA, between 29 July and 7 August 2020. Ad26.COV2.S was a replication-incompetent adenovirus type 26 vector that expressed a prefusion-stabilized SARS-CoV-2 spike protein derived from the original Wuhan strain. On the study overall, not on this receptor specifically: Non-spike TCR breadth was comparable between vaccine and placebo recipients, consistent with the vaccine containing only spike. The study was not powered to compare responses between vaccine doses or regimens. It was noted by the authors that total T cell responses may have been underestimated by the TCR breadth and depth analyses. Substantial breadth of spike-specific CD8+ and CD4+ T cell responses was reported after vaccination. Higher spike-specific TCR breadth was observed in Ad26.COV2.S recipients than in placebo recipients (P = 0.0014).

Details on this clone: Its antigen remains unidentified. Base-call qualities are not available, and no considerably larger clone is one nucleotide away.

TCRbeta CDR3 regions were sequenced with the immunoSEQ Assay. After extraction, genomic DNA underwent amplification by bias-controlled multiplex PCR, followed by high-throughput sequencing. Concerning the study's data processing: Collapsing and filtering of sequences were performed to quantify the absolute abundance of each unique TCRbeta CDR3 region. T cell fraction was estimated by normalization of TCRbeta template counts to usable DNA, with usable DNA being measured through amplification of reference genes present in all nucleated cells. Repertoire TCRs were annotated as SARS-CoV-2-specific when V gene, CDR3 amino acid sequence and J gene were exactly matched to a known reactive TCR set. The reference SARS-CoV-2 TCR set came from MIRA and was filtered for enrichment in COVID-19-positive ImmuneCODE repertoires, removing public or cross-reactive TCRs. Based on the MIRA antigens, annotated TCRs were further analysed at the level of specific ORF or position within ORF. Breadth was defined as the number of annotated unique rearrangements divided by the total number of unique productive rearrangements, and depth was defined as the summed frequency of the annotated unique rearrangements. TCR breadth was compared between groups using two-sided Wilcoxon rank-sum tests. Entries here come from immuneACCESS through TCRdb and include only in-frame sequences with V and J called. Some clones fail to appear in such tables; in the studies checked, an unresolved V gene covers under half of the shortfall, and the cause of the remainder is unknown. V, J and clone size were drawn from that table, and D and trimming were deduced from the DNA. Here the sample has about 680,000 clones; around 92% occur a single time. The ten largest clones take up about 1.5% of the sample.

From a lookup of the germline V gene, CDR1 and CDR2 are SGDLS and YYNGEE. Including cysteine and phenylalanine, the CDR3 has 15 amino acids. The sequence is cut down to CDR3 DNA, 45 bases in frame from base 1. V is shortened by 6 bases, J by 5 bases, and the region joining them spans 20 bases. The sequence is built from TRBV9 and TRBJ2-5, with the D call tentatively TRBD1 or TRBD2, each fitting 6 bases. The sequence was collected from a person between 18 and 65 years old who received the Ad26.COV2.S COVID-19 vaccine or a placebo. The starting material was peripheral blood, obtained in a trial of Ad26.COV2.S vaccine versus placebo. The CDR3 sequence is CASTLGGLARETQYF. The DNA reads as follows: TGTGCCAGCACCTTAGGGGGGCTAGCGAGGGAGACCCAGTACTTC.